The 29 T cell receptor beta chains presented below share a single source sample, sequenced in a study of shared clonotypes between healthy human individuals. Sequencing was performed with immunoSEQ multiplex PCR; in TCRdb, only in-frame clones are kept and a portion is missing. The data show approximately 240,000 clones, 65% seen once. The sequenced sample was memory CD4+ T cells sorted from blood. The subset here: CD45RA-negative fraction. Every receptor here comes from a man aged 25-45 years in good health.

In its sample, this clone was seen a few times. The rearrangement uses TRBV5-4 and TRBJ2-7; 13 bases fit TRBD2. Germline CDR1 is SGHNT and CDR2 is YYREEE (reference sequence). The ends lost 4 bases at V and 6 bases at J; junction bases unmatched: 7. This CDR3 is built from 15 residues. The CDR3 loop is CASSPTSGRAGEQYF. The DNA for the CDR3 is TGTGCCAGCAGCCCCACTAGCGGGAGGGCAGGCGAGCAGTACTTC.

J is TRBJ2-2 and V is TRBV14; maybe TRBD1 (6 bases). This CDR3 spans 15 amino acids. Germline V gene sequence: CDR1 SGHDN, CDR2 FVKESK. Trimming took 1 base from V and 2 from J, leaving 8 bases between them. CDR3 region: CASSQGGGNTGELFF. The CDR3 nucleotides are TGTGCCAGCAGCCAAGGAGGGGGAAACACCGGGGAGCTGTTTTTT.

The V call is TRBV14, the J call TRBJ2-2; 11 bases are a match to TRBD2. Germline lookup yields CDR1 SGHDN and CDR2 FVKESK. V lost 5 bases and J lost 6; bases outside the gene matches: 8. CDR3 length: 16 residues. CDR3 bases: TGTGCCAGCAGCGTTACGGGGACTAGCGGTTCCGGGGAGCTGTTTTTT. Translation: CASSVTGTSGSGELFF. The full variable domain, rest sourced from reference TRBV14 and TRBJ2-2, is EAGVTQFPSHSVIEKGQTVTLRCDPISGHDNLYWYRRVMGKEIKFLLHFVKESKQDESGMPNNRFLAERTGGTYSTLKVQPAELEDSGVYFCASSVTGTSGSGELFFGEGSRLTVL.

Comments on this clone: Relative to the germline gene, one junction end is altered; a read error may explain this. CDR3 DNA sequence: TGTGCCAGCACCGTAGGGGTGAACACTGAAGCTTTCTTT. Translation gives CASTVGVNTEAFF. The chain couples TRBV9 to TRBJ1-1; a weak D match, TRBD1 (5 bases). The CDR3 is 13 residues long. Germline loops: CDR1 SGDLS, CDR2 YYNGEE. The full variable domain, completed using reference TRBV9 and TRBJ1-1, is DSGVTQTPKHLITATGQRVTLRCSPRSGDLSVYWYQQSLDQGLQFLIQYYNGEERAKGNILERFSAQQFPDLHSELNLSSLELGDSALYFCASTVGVNTEAFFGQGTRLTVV.

The chain links TRBV6-1 to TRBJ1-1, with 7 positions matching TRBD1. Germline trimming cut 1 base from V and 5 bases from J; bases unmatched to any gene: 7. This CDR3 is built from 15 residues. Germline loops: CDR1 MNHNS, CDR2 SASEGT. Here the CDR3 reads CASSEDWTGGTEAFF. The CDR3, as DNA: TGTGCCAGCAGTGAAGACTGGACAGGCGGGACTGAAGCTTTCTTT.

The V call is TRBV28, the J call TRBJ2-7; D uncertain. Germline V lookup: CDR1 MDHEN, CDR2 SYDVKM. The CDR3 runs to 14 residues. V was trimmed by 6 bases and J by 2 bases, leaving 14 bases between them. The CDR3 DNA follows: TGTGCCAGCAGGTTCGGCGGCCGACCCTACGAGCAGTACTTC. Translating it yields CASRFGGRPYEQYF.

This chain joins TRBV19 and TRBJ1-5; tentatively, D is TRBD1 (6 bases). V was pared by 3 bases and J by 7 bases, with 13 bases between. CDR1 and CDR2 from the germline V gene are LNHDA and SQIVND (reference sequence). This CDR3 is built from 14 residues. CDR3 DNA sequence: TGTGCCAGTAGTATCCGCCGGGGGGCCCAGCCCCAGCATTTT. Translated: CASSIRRGAQPQHF.

The chain uses TRBV11-2 and TRBJ1-4, with a possible D match to TRBD1 (6 bases). The CDR3 extends over 15 amino acids. The germline gives CDR1 SGHAT, CDR2 FQNNGV. V was shortened by 4 bases and J by 8 bases, with 17 bases between the two germline ends. The DNA for the CDR3 is TGTGCCAGCAGCTCCACAGGGAAGGTGGGGGAAAAACTGTTTTTT. Amino acids: CASSSTGKVGEKLFF. Combining the CDR3 with reference TRBV11-2 and TRBJ1-4 gives the whole variable domain EAGVAQSPRYKIIEKRQSVAFWCNPISGHATLYWYQQILGQGPKLLIQFQNNGVVDDSQLPKDRFSAERLKGVDSTLKIQPAKLEDSAVYLCASSSTGKVGEKLFFGSGTQLSVL.

Only a few counts were recorded for this clone. V is TRBV28 and J is TRBJ1-2; 8 bases are a match to TRBD1. CDR3 length: 15 residues. J gave up 4 bases and V 5 bases, and 9 bases lay outside the gene matches. Germline CDR1 MDHEN, CDR2 SYDVKM. This CDR3 is CASSLTGATPYGYTF. The CDR3 bases are TGTGCCAGCAGTCTGACAGGGGCCACTCCCTATGGCTACACCTTC.

V is TRBV6-5 and J is TRBJ2-1; D is unresolved. Trimming removed 6 bases at V and 8 bases at J, with 11 bases between. The CDR3 runs to 12 residues. CDR1 and CDR2 from the germline V gene are MNHEY and SVGAGI. CDR3 protein: CASSKGWDEQFF. Written as DNA, the CDR3 is TGTGCCAGCAGCAAAGGGTGGGATGAGCAGTTCTTC.

The genes are TRBV7-9 and TRBJ2-5; D possibly corresponds to TRBD2 (6 bases). CDR3 size: 13 residues. Germline-derived CDR1 and CDR2 are SEHNR and FQNEAQ (reference sequence). V gave up 4 bases and J gave up 4 bases, with 10 bases separating them. CDR3: CASSYGLLETQYF. For the CDR3, the DNA is TGTGCCAGCAGCTATGGACTATTAGAGACCCAGTACTTC.

The chain couples TRBV7-3 to TRBJ1-4; 8 nucleotides align to TRBD1. Germline V lookup: CDR1 SGHTA, CDR2 FQGTGA. The CDR3 sequence is 15 residues long. Trimming removed 6 bases from V and 5 bases from J; junction bases left unmatched: 8. CDR3 protein: CASRATTGENEKLFF. CDR3 DNA: TGTGCCAGCAGGGCCACGACAGGGGAGAATGAAAAACTGTTTTTT.

The CDR3 nucleotides are TGTGCCAGCTCACCGGGCAACCCGGGGGCCAACGAGCAGTACTTC. Translation gives CASSPGNPGANEQYF. The rearrangement uses TRBV18 and TRBJ2-7; D possibly matches TRBD1 or TRBD2 (6 bases each). The CDR3 has 15 residues. V lost 3 bases, J lost 5 bases, and 17 bases lay in between. Germline values: CDR1 KGHSH, CDR2 LQKENI. The variable domain in full, with the rest retrieved from reference TRBV18 and TRBJ2-7, is NAGVMQNPRHLVRRRGQEARLRCSPMKGHSHVYWYRQLPEEGLKFMVYLQKENIIDESGMPKERFSAEFPKEGPSILRIQQVVRGDSAAYFCASSPGNPGANEQYFGPGTRLTVT.

The genes are TRBV2 and TRBJ2-1; 14 bases fit TRBD2. The germline gives CDR1 SNHLY, CDR2 FYNNEI. There are 16 residues in the CDR3. V lost 6 bases and J lost 6; bases outside the gene matches: 7. The CDR3 coding sequence is TGTGCCAGCAGCGCGAAAGGGACTAGCGGGAGCAATGAGCAGTTCTTC. This sequence encodes CASSAKGTSGSNEQFF.

This clone appeared a few times. V usage is TRBV9 and J usage is TRBJ1-4; no definite D call. The CDR3 has 15 amino acids. Trimming took 0 bases from V and 3 from J, leaving 9 bases between them. Germline V CDR1 and CDR2: SGDLS, YYNGEE. CDR3 in DNA: TGTGCCAGCAGCGTAGATGGGTTAGCTAATGAAAAACTGTTTTTT. It is translated as CASSVDGLANEKLFF.

This sequence joins TRBV11-2 and TRBJ2-1; D call uncertain. V gave up 5 bases and J gave up 11 bases, with 10 bases separating them. The CDR3 totals 11 residues. Per the germline V gene, CDR1 is SGHAT and CDR2 is FQNNGV. This CDR3 reads CASSPIFQQFF. CDR3 nucleotides: TGTGCCAGCAGCCCAATTTTTCAGCAGTTCTTC.

This chain joins TRBV15 and TRBJ2-7; 9 positions match TRBD2. CDR1 and CDR2 from the germline V gene are LNHNV and YYDKDF (reference sequence). The CDR3 extends over 19 amino acids. Unmatched junction bases numbered 16, after V lost 1 base and J lost 3 bases. CDR3 DNA: TGTGCCACCAGCAGAGTTAGCGGGAGTTTGCCCTTGTCACACTACGAGCAGTACTTC. This codes for CATSRVSGSLPLSHYEQYF.

The V and J genes are TRBV15 and TRBJ2-1, with 11 bases fitting TRBD1. The CDR3 has 14 residues. Germline V lookup: CDR1 LNHNV, CDR2 YYDKDF (reference sequence). V gave up 9 bases and J gave up 6 bases; unmatched junction bases: 7. The CDR3 protein is CATSPGQGGNEQFF. DNA of the CDR3: TGTGCCACTTCTCCGGGACAGGGGGGCAATGAGCAGTTCTTC.

As regards this clone: Other DNA sequences of this sample code for an identical CDR3. The V gene is TRBV19, the J gene TRBJ2-1, with 15 bases that match TRBD2. Germline lookup yields CDR1 LNHDA and CDR2 SQIVND (reference sequence). The CDR3 extends over 15 amino acids. Losses at the gene ends were 4 bases for V and 7 bases for J; bases not matched to a gene: 2. CDR3 DNA: TGTGCCAGTAGTACCGGGACTAGCGGGAGGAATGAGCAGTTCTTC. As protein: CASSTGTSGRNEQFF.

The J gene is TRBJ2-7, the V gene TRBV7-9; 7 nucleotides agree with TRBD2. Germline V CDR1 and CDR2: SEHNR, FQNEAQ (reference sequence). The CDR3 spans 16 residues. The V gene end was trimmed by 3 bases and the J gene end by 0 bases; junction bases not matched to a gene: 8. This CDR3 reads CASSLWASGSSYEQYF. In DNA, the CDR3 is TGTGCCAGCAGCTTGTGGGCTAGCGGAAGCTCCTACGAGCAGTACTTC.

V is TRBV30 and J is TRBJ1-1; D uncertain. The germline V gene has CDR1 GTSNPN and CDR2 SVGIG (reference sequence). This CDR3 contains 10 residues. V lost 1 base to trimming and J lost 5 bases, with 2 bases between them. The CDR3 DNA sequence: TGTGCCTGGAGTGGAACTGAAGCTTTCTTT. It specifies CAWSGTEAFF.

This chain links TRBV5-1 with TRBJ1-1; D gene ambiguous. V shed 2 bases and J shed 3 bases, with 26 bases lying between them. The CDR3 runs 19 residues. CDR1 is SGHRS, CDR2 YFSETQ, per germline. The CDR3 sequence is CASSFGIMRLPSGYTEAFF. The CDR3 DNA reads as TGCGCCAGCAGCTTCGGGATTATGCGGCTCCCCAGCGGCTACACTGAAGCTTTCTTT.

This chain uses TRBV6-1 with TRBJ2-7; D unclear. This CDR3 contains 13 residues. The V gene's germline CDR1 is MNHNS and CDR2 SASEGT. Trimming removed 7 bases at V and 1 base at J, with 11 bases between. This CDR3 is CASTLGPSYEQYF. CDR3 DNA sequence: TGTGCCAGCACTTTAGGACCATCCTACGAGCAGTACTTC.

The chain employs TRBV11-3 and TRBJ2-2; TRBD1 is a possible D gene (6 bases). CDR3 length equals 14 residues. CDR1 and CDR2 (germline): SGHNT, YENEEA. V was shortened by 5 bases and J by 6 bases, with 13 bases between the two germline ends. CDR3 DNA: TGTGCCAGCAGCGCAAACAGGGTTGCCGGGGAGCTGTTTTTT. The encoded protein is CASSANRVAGELFF. Looking up the rest from reference TRBV11-3 and TRBJ2-2 gives the full variable domain: EAGVVQSPRYKIIEKKQPVAFWCNPISGHNTLYWYLQNLGQGPELLIRYENEEAVDDSQLPKDRFSAERLKGVDSTLKIQPAELGDSAVYLCASSANRVAGELFFGEGSRLTVL.

The rearrangement joins TRBV7-6 to TRBJ1-5; 10 bases are shared with TRBD1. This CDR3 region has 14 residues. The V gene end was trimmed by 5 bases and the J gene end by 4 bases; junction bases not matched to a gene: 2. The germline V gene has CDR1 SGHVS and CDR2 FNYEAQ. The CDR3 DNA reads as TGTGCCAGCAGCCCGGACAGGGGGAATCAGCCCCAGCATTTT. Amino acids: CASSPDRGNQPQHF.

The rearrangement joins TRBV18 to TRBJ1-2; 7 positions match TRBD1. V lost 4 bases to trimming and J lost 4 bases; unmatched junction nucleotides: 18. Per the germline V gene, CDR1 is KGHSH and CDR2 is LQKENI. The CDR3 is 18 amino acids. The DNA of the CDR3 is TGTGCCAGCTCACTCGGATCGGAGGGGGCTATGCGGGGCTATGGCTACACCTTC. This codes for CASSLGSEGAMRGYGYTF.

The J gene is TRBJ2-3, the V gene TRBV4-1; 7 nucleotides line up with TRBD2. Losses at the gene ends were 0 bases for V and 0 bases for J; bases not matched to a gene: 9. The CDR3 is 18 amino acids. Germline assignment: CDR1 MGHRA and CDR2 YSYEKL. The CDR3 here is CASSQDAASGSSTDTQYF. The CDR3 DNA sequence: TGCGCCAGCAGCCAAGATGCCGCTAGCGGATCTAGCACAGATACGCAGTATTTT.

This clone was detected only a few times. The chain is built from TRBV30 and TRBJ2-6; D is unresolved. Trimming shortened V by 0 bases and J by 2 bases, and 11 bases separated the two germline ends. The CDR3 is 16 residues long. Germline V gene data show CDR1 as GTSNPN and CDR2 as SVGIG (reference sequence). CDR3 bases: TGTGCCTGGAGTGTGTATAGTCTGGCTGGGGCCAACGTCCTGACTTTC. The encoded protein is CAWSVYSLAGANVLTF.

The chain carries TRBV7-8 and TRBJ2-7, with 8 bases fitting TRBD1. CDR3 size: 14 residues. After removal of 3 bases from V and 5 bases from J, the junction contained 6 bases not matched to a gene. Germline CDR1 and CDR2: SGHVS and FQNEAQ. Here the CDR3 reads CASSLRTGINEQYF. For the CDR3, the DNA is TGTGCCAGCAGCTTGAGGACAGGGATCAACGAGCAGTACTTC.